This T cell receptor beta chain was obtained from a study of cytomegalovirus exposure and HLA in healthy donors. This clone has a handful of counts. Antigen unknown. CDR3 length: 16 amino acids. In germline, CDR1 is SGHVS, CDR2 FQNEAQ. Trimming removed 2 bases at V and 0 bases at J, with 11 bases between. The study ran its PCR with 60 Vbeta and 13 Jbeta primers. Sequencing was performed with immunoSEQ multiplex PCR; in TCRdb, only in-frame clones are kept and a portion is missing. Of roughly 240,000 clones listed, roughly 87% are singletons. General study findings and limits: The majority of TCR sequences were rare, yet some public TCRs appeared in many donors. Cytomegalovirus-associated TCR beta chains were listed, numbering over 150.

Sequencing was done on a sample of PBMCs. The receptor's source is a woman between 35 and 50 years old in good health and CMV-seropositive. The chain links TRBV7-8 to TRBJ2-1; a weak D match, TRBD1 (6 bases). The CDR3, as DNA: TGTGCCAGCAGCTTAAGTTCCAGGGGCTCCTACAATGAGCAGTTCTTC. Its protein is CASSLSSRGSYNEQFF.